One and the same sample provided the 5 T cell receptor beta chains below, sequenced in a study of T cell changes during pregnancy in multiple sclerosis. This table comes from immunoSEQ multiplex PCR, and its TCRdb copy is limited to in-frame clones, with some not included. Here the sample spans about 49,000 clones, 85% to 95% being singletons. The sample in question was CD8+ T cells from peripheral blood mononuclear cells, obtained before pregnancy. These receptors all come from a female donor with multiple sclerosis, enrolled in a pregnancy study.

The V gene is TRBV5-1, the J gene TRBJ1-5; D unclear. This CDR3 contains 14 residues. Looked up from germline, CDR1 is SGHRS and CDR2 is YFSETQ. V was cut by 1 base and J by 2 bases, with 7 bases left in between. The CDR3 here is CASSLHGGNQPQHF. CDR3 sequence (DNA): TGCGCCAGCAGCTTGCACGGGGGCAATCAGCCCCAGCATTTT.

The CDR3 DNA follows: TGTGCCAGCAGACACCTCACCCGACAGATCTCCTACAATGAGCAGTTCTTC. Its translation is CASRHLTRQISYNEQFF. The gene calls are TRBV4-2 and TRBJ2-1; TRBD1 might be the D (5 bases). The V and J ends lost 6 bases and 0 bases respectively, with 18 bases between them. In germline, CDR1 is LGHNA, CDR2 YNFKEQ. The CDR3 spans 17 residues.

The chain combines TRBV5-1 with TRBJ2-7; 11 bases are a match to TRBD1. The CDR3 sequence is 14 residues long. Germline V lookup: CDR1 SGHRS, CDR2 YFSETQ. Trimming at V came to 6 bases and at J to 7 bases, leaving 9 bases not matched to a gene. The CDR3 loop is CASTWTGGHGEQYF. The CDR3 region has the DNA TGCGCCAGCACGTGGACAGGGGGCCATGGGGAGCAGTACTTC.

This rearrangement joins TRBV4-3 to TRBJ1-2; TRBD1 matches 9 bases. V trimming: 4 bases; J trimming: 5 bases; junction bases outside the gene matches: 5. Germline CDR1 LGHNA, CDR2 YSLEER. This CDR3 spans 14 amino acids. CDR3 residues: CASSPRGTGYGYTF. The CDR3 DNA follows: TGCGCCAGCAGCCCCCGCGGGACAGGGTATGGCTACACCTTC.

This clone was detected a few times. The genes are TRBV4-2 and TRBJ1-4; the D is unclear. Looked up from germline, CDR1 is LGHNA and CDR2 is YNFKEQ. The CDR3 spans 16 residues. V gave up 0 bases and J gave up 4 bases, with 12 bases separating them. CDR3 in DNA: TGTGCCAGCAGCCAAGACGTCGTACTGAGTAATGAAAAACTGTTTTTT. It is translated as CASSQDVVLSNEKLFF.